This record looks at one TCR beta chain sequence and its context. An amount of RNA that ranged from roughly 0.5 to 1 ug was reverse transcribed with random hexamers. A multiplex approach, immunoSEQ multiplex PCR, amplified TCR beta CDR3 across 54 Vbeta and 13 Jbeta. One entry per CDR3 protein, called by TCRdb with MiXCR from the immunoSEQ multiplex PCR reads. This sample has hundreds of thousands of distinct CDR3 sequences; 92% occur once, and the top ten carry about 0.15%. The data belong to a study of CD8 T cells in Susac syndrome. This CDR3 spans 15 amino acids. Germline loops: CDR1 SGHTA, CDR2 FQGTGA. Trimming cost V 0 bases and J 2 bases, with 7 bases left between them. Sequencing targeted TCR beta in T cells from blood (CD8+ and CD4+). The multiple sclerosis control group comprised treatment-naive patients with stable or active relapsing-remitting disease. TEMRA cells were enriched by FACS, while CD8+ and CD4+ T cells were obtained through a negative isolation that was performed magnetically.

Sequencing was performed on CD8+ T cells from PBMCs. This rearrangement joins TRBV7-3 to TRBJ2-2; D is ambiguous. This receptor was taken from a human donor with multiple sclerosis. The chain's CDR3 is CASSLTGGNTGELFF. The CDR3 nucleotides are TGTGCCAGCAGCTTAACCGGCGGCAACACCGGGGAGCTGTTTTTT.